This is a list of T cell receptor beta chains from one sample in a study of T cell repertoires and HLA-DP antigens. Their antigens are not known. Generated by immunoSEQ multiplex PCR, the TCRdb table keeps only in-frame clones and is missing some. The top ten clones hold less than 0.35% of a sample with some 110,000 clones, nearly 95% of them seen once. The specimen sequenced was CD4+ T cells from PBMCs. The receptors come from a woman aged 18 to 35 in good health and CMV-seronegative. CDR3s include the opening cysteine and the closing phenylalanine or tryptophan. D genes are given only for firm matches. Clone size is given for some rows only: seen once, a few or many times, or a class if the clone is expanded.

length	V	size	D	J	DNA	CDR3
16	TRBV5-1	.	TRBD1	TRBJ2-5	TGCGCCAGCAGTTCTCTCCGGGACAGAGAAAAAGAGACCCAGTACTTC	CASSSLRDREKETQYF
14	TRBV5-4	.	.	TRBJ1-4	TGTGCCAGCAGCTCTCAAGGGGGGGACGAAAAACTGTTTTTT	CASSSQGGDEKLFF
14	TRBV27	.	.	TRBJ1-1	TGTGCCAGCAGTTTATTAGGGGTAGAGACTGAAGCTTTCTTT	CASSLLGVETEAFF
17	TRBV9	.	TRBD2	TRBJ2-5	TGTGCCAGCAGCCCCAGGACTAGCGGGTTTTATCAAGAGACCCAGTACTTC	CASSPRTSGFYQETQYF
15	TRBV7-7	.	TRBD2	TRBJ2-7	TGTGCTAGCAGCCCCGCGGCGGGAGGGCTCTACGAGCAGTACTTC	CASSPAAGGLYEQYF
13	TRBV4-3	.	.	TRBJ2-3	TGCGCCAGCAGCCCGAAACCCACGGATACGCAGTATTTT	CASSPKPTDTQYF
16	TRBV18	few	.	TRBJ2-2	TGTGCCAGCTCACCACGTTTATCCAGTAACACCGGGGAGCTGTTTTTT	CASSPRLSSNTGELFF
15	TRBV7-2	.	TRBD1	TRBJ2-4	TGTGCCAGCAGCCGGATGGGACAGGGGGCTTACATTCAGTACTTC	CASSRMGQGAYIQYF
12	TRBV28	.	.	TRBJ2-3	TGTGCCAGCAGTACTCACACAGATACGCAGTATTTT	CASSTHTDTQYF
16	TRBV18	.	.	TRBJ1-1	TGTGCCAGCTCACCAATTCTACTGGGCCCGAACACTGAAGCTTTCTTT	CASSPILLGPNTEAFF
16	TRBV2	.	TRBD2	TRBJ2-1	TGTGCCAGTAGGAGGACTAGCGGGGGGGCTAACCATGAGCAGTTCTTC	CASRRTSGGANHEQFF
17	TRBV4-2	.	.	TRBJ2-2	TGTGCCAGCAGCCAACTGGGGGGGACAATTGTTCCCGGGGAGCTGTTTTTT	CASSQLGGTIVPGELFF
14	TRBV2	.	TRBD1	TRBJ1-1	TGTGCCAGCAGTGTACAGGGGCTGAACACTGAAGCTTTCTTT	CASSVQGLNTEAFF
16	TRBV27	once	.	TRBJ1-1	TGTGCCAGCAGGACCTTTATGACCACACCGAACACTGAAGCTTTCTTT	CASRTFMTTPNTEAFF
13	TRBV6-5	.	.	TRBJ1-4	TGTGCCAGTAAGACCGGGACTAATGAAAAACTGTTTTTT	CASKTGTNEKLFF
15	TRBV7-8	.	TRBD2	TRBJ2-1	TGTGCCAGCAGCTTAGAGGCGGGGGGGCTCGATGAGCAGTTCTTC	CASSLEAGGLDEQFF
14	TRBV27	few	.	TRBJ1-3	TGTGCCAGCAGTTTACGGGGGGGTCCTGTCACCATATATTTT	CASSLRGGPVTIYF
17	TRBV18	.	.	TRBJ1-1	TGTGCCAGCTCACCACTCAGTTTCGCGGCGGGGAACACTGAAGCTTTCTTT	CASSPLSFAAGNTEAFF
15	TRBV27	.	TRBD1	TRBJ1-2	TGTGCCAGCAGTTTATGGGGACAGGGTTTACATGGCTACACCTTC	CASSLWGQGLHGYTF
10	TRBV29-1	.	.	TRBJ2-1	TGCAGCGTTGAGTCGCAGGGGCAGTTCTTC	CSVESQGQFF
13	TRBV6-5	.	.	TRBJ1-2	TGTGCCAGCAGTAGAAAGGGGTTTCGGGGCTACACCTTC	CASSRKGFRGYTF
14	TRBV2	many	.	TRBJ1-5	TGTGCCAGCAAATCACAGTCCGGGGGCCAGCCCCAGCATTTT	CASKSQSGGQPQHF
15	TRBV6-1	.	TRBD1	TRBJ1-6	TGTGCCAGCAGTAATCGGGACAGAGATAATTCACCCCTCCACTTT	CASSNRDRDNSPLHF
13	TRBV19	.	TRBD1	TRBJ2-2	TGTGCCGGGACAGACAGGAACACCGGGGAGCTGTTTTTT	CAGTDRNTGELFF
18	TRBV21-1	once	.	TRBJ2-6	TGTGCCAGCAGCAAAGTCCTAGGGAGAGGCTCTGGGGCCAACGTCCTGACTTTC	CASSKVLGRGSGANVLTF
18	TRBV2	.	.	TRBJ2-3	TGTGCCAGCAGTGGGGGTCAGACCGGATTACGAAGCACAGATACGCAGTATTTT	CASSGGQTGLRSTDTQYF
16	TRBV28	once	.	TRBJ1-3	TGTGCCACCACAGATTACAGGGCGAGCTCTGGAAACACCATATATTTT	CATTDYRASSGNTIYF
15	TRBV6-1	.	.	TRBJ1-5	TGTGCCAGCAGTGAAGGGGGGCCCAGCAATCAGCCCCAGCATTTT	CASSEGGPSNQPQHF
16	TRBV4-1	once	.	TRBJ1-5	TGCGCCAGCAGCCACCCCCGGCAGGGGATGAATCAGCCCCAGCATTTT	CASSHPRQGMNQPQHF
14	TRBV12-5	.	TRBD1	TRBJ2-1	TGTGCTAGTGGTTCCGGGACAGGTTACAATGAGCAGTTCTTC	CASGSGTGYNEQFF
13	TRBV19	.	.	TRBJ2-1	TGTGCCAGTACCGAGGGTAGGGACTATGAGCAGTTCTTC	CASTEGRDYEQFF
13	TRBV19	.	.	TRBJ1-4	TGTGCCAGTAGTACTCCGTCGTACGAAAAACTGTTTTTT	CASSTPSYEKLFF
18	TRBV11-2	.	TRBD2	TRBJ2-3	TGTGCCAGCAGCTTAGTACCCGGGACTAGCGGGGGGAGGGATACGCAGTATTTT	CASSLVPGTSGGRDTQYF
15	TRBV7-9	.	TRBD2	TRBJ2-5	TGTGCCAGCACCATCGCTAGCGGGGGTGGGGAGACCCAGTACTTC	CASTIASGGGETQYF
15	TRBV2	.	TRBD1	TRBJ2-1	TGTGCCACCACGTTCGGGGACAGGGACTACAATGAGCAGTTCTTC	CATTFGDRDYNEQFF
14	TRBV9	.	.	TRBJ1-2	TGTGCCAGCAACCCCCTGGGAAGTAACTATGGCTACACCTTC	CASNPLGSNYGYTF
14	TRBV5-1	.	.	TRBJ1-6	TGCGCCAGCAGCTTCTCAGAAGATAATTCACCCCTCCACTTT	CASSFSEDNSPLHF